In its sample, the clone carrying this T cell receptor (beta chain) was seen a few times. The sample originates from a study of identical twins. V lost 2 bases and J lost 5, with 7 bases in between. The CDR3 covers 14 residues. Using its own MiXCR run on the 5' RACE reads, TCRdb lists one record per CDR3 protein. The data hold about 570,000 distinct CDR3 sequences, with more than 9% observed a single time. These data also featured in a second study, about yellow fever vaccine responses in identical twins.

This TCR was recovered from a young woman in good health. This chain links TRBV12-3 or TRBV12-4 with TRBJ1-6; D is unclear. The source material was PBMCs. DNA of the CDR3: TGTGCCAGCAGTTTAAAGGGAAATAATTCACCCCTCCACTTT. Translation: CASSLKGNNSPLHF.